The clone carrying this TCR beta chain appeared many times. Its specificity is not known. These data originate in a study of regulatory T cells in long-lasting Graves disease. General study points: Clonotypes that were public and shared totalled 2,500 to 3,500 in persistent patients versus over 800 in new patients.

Time point of the sample: persistent/refractory GD, antithyroid drugs over 5 years with positive TRAb. Scientists built the TCR library using RNA that was extracted from PBMCs. Through Arm-PCR of CDR3 regions and iRepertoire HTBI primers, TCR beta libraries were built. TCRdb analysed the multiplex PCR reads with MiXCR anew, one entry per CDR3 protein. The sample includes 400,000 to 500,000 distinct CDR3 sequences, 20% to 25% of them seen just once. The receptor was derived from a female donor with Graves disease. Material: peripheral blood mononuclear cells (PBMCs), obtained when the disease was refractory, from a patient treated with antithyroid drugs.

CDR3 DNA sequence: TGTGCCAGCAGCCAAGGGGTAGGGCAAGAGACCCAGTACTTC. It is translated as CASSQGVGQETQYF. The chain has TRBV3-1 and TRBJ2-5; no firm D call. Looked up from germline, CDR1 is LGHDT and CDR2 is YNNKEL (reference sequence). This CDR3 has 14 amino acids. The V and J ends lost 1 base and 2 bases respectively, with 8 bases between them.